The present entry profiles one T cell receptor (beta chain) with its context. These data belong to a study of control samples from healthy donors and cancer patients. Produced via immunoSEQ multiplex PCR; TCRdb's table is partial and in-frame only. The data contain just under 100,000 clones, more than 80% of them singletons. V shed 2 bases and J shed 6 bases, with 16 bases lying between them. The CDR3 loop spans 15 amino acids. Germline V CDR1 and CDR2: MNHEY, SVGEGT. The receptor's source is a man aged 18-30 years in good health. The chain carries TRBV6-2 or TRBV6-3 and TRBJ1-2; D is possibly TRBD1 (5 bases). The sample consisted of blood. The CDR3 DNA reads as TGTGCCAGCAGTTACGAGTACGGGGGAGTGGATGGCTACACCTTC. Protein sequence: CASSYEYGGVDGYTF.